A selection of T cell receptor beta chains follows, all from one sample in a study of early T cells in non-severe SARS-CoV-2 infection. MiXCR was run by TCRdb on the 5' RACE reads, yielding one entry per CDR3 protein. The profile shows more than 25,000 distinct CDR3 sequences, 4% to 5.5% of them singletons. The sample comprised whole blood. These receptors were obtained from an adult who was a healthcare worker with PCR-confirmed SARS-CoV-2 infection or an uninfected control (not recorded which). Each CDR3 is given with its conserved first and last residue. Each record gives: CDR3 length, J gene, V gene, CDR3 protein.

>16|TRBJ1-6|TRBV3-1
CASSHIGTGPNSPLHF
>12|TRBJ2-7|TRBV29-1
CSVVAHSYEQYF
>17|TRBJ2-4|TRBV2
CASSEVAGGGPKNIQYF
>16|TRBJ2-5|TRBV7-9
CASSLGSTAGQETQYF
>15|TRBJ2-7|TRBV27
CASSLQDRGLGEQYF
>14|TRBJ1-1|TRBV29-1
CSVLESTGNTEAFF
>14|TRBJ2-7|TRBV19
CASSVGQGAYEQYF
>17|TRBJ1-5|TRBV20-1
CSARAVARAVSNQPQHF
>15|TRBJ2-7|TRBV27
CASSLQAGFSYEQYF
>15|TRBJ2-4|TRBV20-1
CSARDLGTSGNIQYF
>20|TRBJ2-6|TRBV7-9
CASTPTSVGGPSSGANVLTF
>14|TRBJ2-2|TRBV11-3
CASSLEGVTGELFF
>17|TRBJ2-7|TRBV20-1
CSARDHNRAWSSYEQYF
>13|TRBJ2-1|TRBV5-1
CASSLRALNEQFF
>16|TRBJ2-7|TRBV11-2
CASSLVGLAGTYEQYF
>16|TRBJ2-1|TRBV5-6
CASSPRTKGAQYEQFF
>15|TRBJ2-2|TRBV7-6
CASSLVQGNTGELFF
>16|TRBJ2-2|TRBV27
CASSLLTVANTGELFF
>15|TRBJ2-3|TRBV3-1
CASSARDRGAGTQYF
>13|TRBJ1-1|TRBV11-2
CASSSRGNTEAFF
>15|TRBJ1-4|TRBV10-3
CAISESGLSNEKLFF
>14|TRBJ1-1|TRBV24-1
CATSDKGVNTEAFF
>12|TRBJ2-7|TRBV3-1
CASSQNSYEQYF
>11|TRBJ2-7|TRBV5-1
CASRQVYEQYF
>14|TRBJ2-7|TRBV4-2
CASSQDPILYEQYF
>14|TRBJ1-2|TRBV29-1
CSVPWEGRVYGYTF
>8|TRBJ2-7|TRBV20-1
CSAGSEYF
>14|TRBJ2-1|TRBV28
CASSESRRDNEQFF
>14|TRBJ2-7|TRBV28
CASSFGQGVDEQYF
>15|TRBJ1-5|TRBV2
CASRIDGNSNQPQHF
>17|TRBJ1-6|TRBV5-1
CASSLVIGQGNNSPLHF
>15|TRBJ2-1|TRBV10-3
CASNGGRAANNEQFF
>14|TRBJ2-7|TRBV27
CASTPAGGSYEQYF
>15|TRBJ2-2|TRBV5-1
CASSEQGGDTGELFF
>15|TRBJ2-7|TRBV7-6
CASSLETSGLGEQYF
>13|TRBJ1-5|TRBV2
CASRGEINQPQHF
>17|TRBJ2-2|TRBV12-3/TRBV12-4
CASSFIYRDTDTGELFF
>14|TRBJ2-7|TRBV3-1
CASSQPTGGYEQYF
>13|TRBJ2-2|TRBV28
CASSLPVAGELFF
>15|TRBJ2-6|TRBV7-8
CASSPLDSPANVLTF
>14|TRBJ1-1|TRBV27
CASSPDTGNTEAFF
>15|TRBJ1-2|TRBV5-5
CASSFWTGGNYGYTF
>12|TRBJ2-5|TRBV20-1
CSAFQGGETQYF
>13|TRBJ2-7|TRBV30
CAWGRGGIGEQYF
>15|TRBJ2-7|TRBV21-1
CAIPSRGTGDYEQYF
>15|TRBJ2-1|TRBV29-1
CSVDGVKRDLNEQFF
>13|TRBJ2-2|TRBV7-8
CASSLGAAGELFF
>14|TRBJ2-1|TRBV6-6
CASTSDFQYNEQFF
>16|TRBJ1-5|TRBV5-1
CASSPGDRISNQPQHF